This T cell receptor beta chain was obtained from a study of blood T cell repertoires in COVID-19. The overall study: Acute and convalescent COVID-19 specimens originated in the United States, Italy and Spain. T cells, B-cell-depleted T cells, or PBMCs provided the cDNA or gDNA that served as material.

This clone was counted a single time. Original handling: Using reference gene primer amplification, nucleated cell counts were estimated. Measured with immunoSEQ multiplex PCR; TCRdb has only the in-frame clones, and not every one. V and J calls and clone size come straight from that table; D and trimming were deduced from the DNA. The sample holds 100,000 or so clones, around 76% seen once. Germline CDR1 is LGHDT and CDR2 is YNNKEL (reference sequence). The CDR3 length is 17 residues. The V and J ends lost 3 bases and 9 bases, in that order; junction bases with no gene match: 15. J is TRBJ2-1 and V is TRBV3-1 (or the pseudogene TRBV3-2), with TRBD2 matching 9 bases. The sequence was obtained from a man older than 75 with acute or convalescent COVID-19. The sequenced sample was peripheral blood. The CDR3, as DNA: TGTGCCAGCAGCCAGAGACTAGCGGCAAACTCCCCGGGTGAGCAGTTCTTC. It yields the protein CASSQRLAANSPGEQFF.